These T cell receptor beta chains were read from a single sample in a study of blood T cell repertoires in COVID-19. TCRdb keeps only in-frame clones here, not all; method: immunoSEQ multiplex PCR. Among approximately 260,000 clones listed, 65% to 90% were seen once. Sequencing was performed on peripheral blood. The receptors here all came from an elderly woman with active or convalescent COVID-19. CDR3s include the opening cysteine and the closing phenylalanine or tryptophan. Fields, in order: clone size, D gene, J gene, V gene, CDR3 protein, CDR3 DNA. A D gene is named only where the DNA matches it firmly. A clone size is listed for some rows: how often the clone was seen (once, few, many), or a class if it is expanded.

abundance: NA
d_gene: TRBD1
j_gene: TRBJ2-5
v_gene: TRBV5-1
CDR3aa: CASSPWDRGETQYF
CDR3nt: TGCGCCAGCAGCCCATGGGACAGGGGAGAGACCCAGTACTTC

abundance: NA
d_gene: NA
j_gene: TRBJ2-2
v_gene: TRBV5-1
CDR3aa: CASSLESRIGNTGELFF
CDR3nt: TGCGCCAGCAGCTTGGAATCGAGGATCGGGAACACCGGGGAGCTGTTTTTT

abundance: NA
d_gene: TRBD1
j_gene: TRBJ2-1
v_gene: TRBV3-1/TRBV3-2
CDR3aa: CASSWTGGRSYNEQFF
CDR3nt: TGTGCCAGCAGCTGGACAGGGGGCAGATCCTACAATGAGCAGTTCTTC

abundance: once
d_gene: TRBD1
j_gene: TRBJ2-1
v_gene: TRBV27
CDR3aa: CASSLDRGNEQFF
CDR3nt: TGTGCCAGCAGTTTAGACAGGGGTAATGAGCAGTTCTTC

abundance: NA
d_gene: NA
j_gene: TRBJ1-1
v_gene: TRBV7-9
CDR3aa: CASSKRSNTEAFF
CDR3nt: TGTGCCAGCAGTAAACGGTCGAACACTGAAGCTTTCTTT

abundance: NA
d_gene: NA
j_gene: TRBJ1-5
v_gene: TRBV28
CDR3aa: CASLSGGSGNQPQHF
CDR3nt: TGTGCCAGCCTATCCGGGGGATCGGGCAATCAGCCCCAGCATTTT

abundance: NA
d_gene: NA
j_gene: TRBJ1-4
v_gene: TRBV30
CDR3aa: CAWSPFGKLFF
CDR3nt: TGTGCCTGGAGCCCCTTCGGAAAACTGTTTTTT

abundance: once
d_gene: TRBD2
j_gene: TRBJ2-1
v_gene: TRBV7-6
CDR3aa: CASSPSGSTDYNEQFF
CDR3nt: TGTGCCAGCAGCCCTAGCGGGAGCACAGATTACAATGAGCAGTTCTTC

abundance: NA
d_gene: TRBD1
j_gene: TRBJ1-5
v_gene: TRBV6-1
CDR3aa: CASSDTGGRGSQHF
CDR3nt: TGTGCCAGCAGTGACACAGGGGGCAGGGGGTCCCAGCATTTT

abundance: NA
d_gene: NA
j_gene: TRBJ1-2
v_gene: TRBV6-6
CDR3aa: CASSYRQATYGYTF
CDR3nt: TGTGCCAGCAGTTATAGACAGGCCACCTATGGCTACACCTTC

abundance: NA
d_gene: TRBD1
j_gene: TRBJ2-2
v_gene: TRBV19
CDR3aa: CASKADRGNTGELFF
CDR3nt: TGTGCCAGTAAGGCGGACAGGGGGAACACCGGGGAGCTGTTTTTT

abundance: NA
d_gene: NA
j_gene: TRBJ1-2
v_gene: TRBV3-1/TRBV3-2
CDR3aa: CASSQAQSRLTGGYTF
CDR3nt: TGTGCCAGCAGCCAAGCCCAGAGTAGGCTAACGGGGGGCTACACCTTC

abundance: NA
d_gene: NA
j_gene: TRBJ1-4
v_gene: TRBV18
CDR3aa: CASSPPERGGEKLFF
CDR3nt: TGTGCCAGCTCACCACCGGAAAGGGGTGGTGAAAAACTGTTTTTT

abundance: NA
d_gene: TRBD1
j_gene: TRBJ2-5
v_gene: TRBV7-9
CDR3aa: CASSRTTGGGETQYF
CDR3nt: TGTGCCAGCAGTCGGACCACAGGGGGCGGAGAGACCCAGTACTTC

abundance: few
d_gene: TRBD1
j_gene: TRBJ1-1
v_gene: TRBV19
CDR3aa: CASTRQGGTEAFF
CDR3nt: TGTGCCAGTACCCGACAGGGAGGAACTGAAGCTTTCTTT

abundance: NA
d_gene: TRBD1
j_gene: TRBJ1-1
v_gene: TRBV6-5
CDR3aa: CASRLGGQSDTEAFF
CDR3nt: TGTGCCAGCAGACTAGGGGGACAGTCGGACACTGAAGCTTTCTTT